These T cell receptor beta chains were read from a single sample in a study of blood T cell repertoires in COVID-19. This table comes from immunoSEQ multiplex PCR, and its TCRdb copy is limited to in-frame clones, with some not included. The sample has 200,000 to 250,000 clones; 83% are singletons. Sequencing used peripheral blood. The receptors stem from a woman aged 50 to 60 with acute or convalescent COVID-19. CDR3s leave out the opening cysteine and the closing phenylalanine or tryptophan. Size tells how often a clone was seen (once, few, many) or the class of an expanded clone, and some rows leave it out.

V gene	CDR3 length	clone size	J gene	CDR3 protein
TRBV21-1	13	.	TRBJ2-5	ASSKDTGSQETQY
TRBV6-2/TRBV6-3	14	once	TRBJ1-1	ASSYRQGTLNTEAF
TRBV28	10	.	TRBJ1-2	ASYTGYYGYT
TRBV12-3/TRBV12-4	11	.	TRBJ2-1	ASSLALANEQF
TRBV28	10	few	TRBJ1-5	ASIGPNQPQH
TRBV19	13	.	TRBJ2-7	ASSTRGGESYEQY
TRBV11-2	12	once	TRBJ2-2	ASSTGQTPGELF
TRBV7-9	12	.	TRBJ1-5	ASSTGQSNQPQH
TRBV11-2	15	.	TRBJ1-4	ASSPGQRTLTNEKLF
TRBV27	11	.	TRBJ2-7	ASKIITRGEQY
TRBV5-1	14	.	TRBJ1-3	ASSPEGGSSGNTIY
TRBV28	10	.	TRBJ1-2	AIKGGRYGYT
TRBV5-4	14	.	TRBJ1-6	ASSKGEVTGVSPLH
TRBV10-3	12	few	TRBJ1-6	AISEGGENSPLH
TRBV27	11	.	TRBJ1-4	ASSWGVGEKLF
TRBV19	12	few	TRBJ2-1	ASSMGLAGDEQF
TRBV5-6	13	few	TRBJ2-4	ASSPPGQARNIQY
TRBV25-1	12	.	TRBJ1-2	ASRGQPGNYGYT
TRBV6-5	10	.	TRBJ2-2	ASNAGTGELF
TRBV6-5	12	.	TRBJ2-7	ASSYTTGISEQY